The T cell receptor (beta chain) under discussion was sequenced for a study of shared clonotypes between healthy human individuals. About the research overall: Each donor's CD4 naive and CD4 memory cells filled three plates apiece, CD8 naive two, and CD8 memory one.

Points on this clone: Its antigen is as yet unknown.

The study's findings and limits: Against clonotypes common to all four donors, non-shared ones had lower generation probabilities. A handful of donors showed sharing of around 5% of naive CD4 clonotypes.

TCRdb keeps only in-frame clones here, not all; method: immunoSEQ multiplex PCR. The sample has a few million clones, more than 80% seen once; the top ten hold 0.39%. This clonotype originated in a man in his late teens or twenties in good health. Some clones in this sample may be carry-over from other donors' samples. Sequencing was carried out using naive CD4+ T cells from PBMCs. Subset here: CD45RA+ positively selected.

The CDR3: CASGGYEAPFGGYTF. The CDR3 nucleotides read TGTGCCAGCGGGGGTTATGAAGCCCCCTTTGGTGGCTACACCTTC. V and J are TRBV2 and TRBJ1-2; possibly TRBD1 for D (5 bases). CDR3 length equals 15 residues. Trimming took 8 bases from V and 7 from J, leaving 23 bases between them. Germline V gene sequence: CDR1 SNHLY, CDR2 FYNNEI.